The present TCR beta chain was sequenced within a study of control samples from healthy donors and cancer patients. Only in-frame clones appear in the TCRdb table, and some are missing; sequencing was by immunoSEQ multiplex PCR. The table lists over 60,000 clones, 70% to 90% of them singletons, with under 2.5% in the top ten. J was trimmed by 1 base and V by 2 bases; bases with no gene match: 3. Germline CDR1 SGHRS, CDR2 YFSETQ. The CDR3 length is 15 residues. The material sequenced was PBMCs. V is TRBV5-1 and J is TRBJ2-3; 8 positions match TRBD1. This TCR derives from a woman aged 55-69 years with head and neck cancer. The CDR3 loop reads CASSFLDRGTDTQYF. DNA for the CDR3: TGCGCCAGCAGCTTCCTGGACAGGGGCACAGATACGCAGTATTTT.